The 8 T cell receptor beta chains below were found in one sample sequenced in a study of cytotoxic CD8 clonotypes in ibrutinib-treated CLL. Only in-frame clones appear in the TCRdb table, and some are missing; sequencing was by immunoSEQ multiplex PCR. The repertoire holds approximately 320,000 clones, with about 64% as singletons. The sample in question was PBMCs, obtained after 36 months of ibrutinib treatment. The origin of the receptors is a human donor with chronic lymphocytic leukemia.

The J gene is TRBJ1-2, the V gene TRBV29-1; D gene uncertain. The CDR3 extends over 13 amino acids. V was trimmed by 3 bases and J by 4 bases, leaving 12 bases between them. CDR1 and CDR2 from the germline V gene are SQVTM and ANQGSEA. The CDR3 sequence is CSVDTDGSYGYTF. DNA for the CDR3: TGCAGCGTTGATACAGACGGTTCCTATGGCTACACCTTC.

The genes are TRBV4-3 and TRBJ2-1, with 9 bases fitting TRBD1. The trim removed 1 base at V and 4 bases at J, leaving 2 bases unmatched. The CDR3 sequence is 15 residues long. The germline V gene encodes CDR1 LGHNA and CDR2 YSLEER. The CDR3 DNA sequence: TGCGCCAGCAGCCAAGCGGGACAGGGTTACAATGAGCAGTTCTTC. This gives the protein CASSQAGQGYNEQFF.

This clone was detected only once. The chain carries TRBV18 and TRBJ2-1, with 14 bases that match TRBD2. Trimming removed 2 bases from V and 8 bases from J; junction bases left unmatched: 11. CDR1 and CDR2 from the germline V gene are KGHSH and LQKENI. This CDR3 comprises 18 residues. The CDR3 is CASSPKTSGGAFVYEQFF. The CDR3 DNA is TGTGCCAGCTCACCAAAGACTAGCGGGGGGGCCTTTGTCTATGAGCAGTTCTTC.

The CDR3: CASKGIGEGTF. Written as DNA, the CDR3 is TGTGCCAGCAAAGGAATCGGGGAAGGCACCTTC. The genes are TRBV2 and TRBJ1-2; no reliable D call. Trimming removed 7 bases at V and 13 bases at J, with 16 bases between. The CDR3 is made up of 11 amino acids. Germline assignment: CDR1 SNHLY and CDR2 FYNNEI.

A note on this clone: The sample contains more than one DNA sequence encoding this CDR3. This sequence joins TRBV2 and TRBJ2-7; 7 bases agree with TRBD1. J was trimmed by 2 bases and V by 5 bases; bases with no gene match: 3. Germline V gives CDR1 SNHLY, CDR2 FYNNEI. The CDR3 sequence is 13 residues long. CDR3 residues: CASSRDSTYEQYF. The CDR3 nucleotides are TGTGCCAGCAGTCGGGACAGCACCTACGAGCAGTACTTC. Full variable domain (remainder filled in from reference TRBV2 and TRBJ2-7): EPEVTQTPSHQVTQMGQEVILRCVPISNHLYFYWYRQILGQKVEFLVSFYNNEISEKSEIFDDQFSVERPDGSNFTLKIRSTKLEDSAMYFCASSRDSTYEQYFGPGTRLTVT.

The genes are TRBV11-2 and TRBJ2-7; D is ambiguous. The CDR3 contains 13 residues. Trimming left V 0 bases short and J 8 bases short, with 11 bases between. Germline V gene data show CDR1 as SGHAT and CDR2 as FQNNGV. CDR3 nucleotides: TGTGCCAGCAGCTTAGAATTGTGGACGCAGCAGTACTTC. Translation: CASSLELWTQQYF. The full variable domain, with the rest looked up from reference TRBV11-2 and TRBJ2-7, is EAGVAQSPRYKIIEKRQSVAFWCNPISGHATLYWYQQILGQGPKLLIQFQNNGVVDDSQLPKDRFSAERLKGVDSTLKIQPAKLEDSAVYLCASSLELWTQQYFGPGTRLTVT.

The chain employs TRBV14 and TRBJ2-5, with a weak D call TRBD1 (6 bases). Deletions cut 2 bases from V and 5 bases from J, with 12 bases between. Germline-derived CDR1 and CDR2 are SGHDN and FVKESK. The CDR3 has 14 residues. The DNA for the CDR3 is TGTGCCAGCAGCCAATGGCAGGGGTTGGAGACCCAGTACTTC. The encoded protein is CASSQWQGLETQYF.

This CDR3 reads CASSAIAGTYNEQFF. CDR3 in DNA: TGTGCCAGCAGTGCAATAGCGGGGACCTACAATGAGCAGTTCTTC. This rearrangement joins TRBV2 to TRBJ2-1; 8 nucleotides line up with TRBD2. The ends lost 4 bases at V and 2 bases at J; junction bases unmatched: 4. The germline gives CDR1 SNHLY, CDR2 FYNNEI. CDR3 length equals 15 residues.